These 32 T cell receptor beta chains share one sample of origin, sequenced in a study of OX40 agonist ivuxolimab in advanced cancers. Generated by immunoSEQ multiplex PCR, the TCRdb table keeps only in-frame clones and is missing some. The sample holds roughly 80,000 clones; over 80% are singletons and the top ten take around 1.7%. The sample here was CD4+ or CD8+ T cells sorted from blood, taken in a trial of the OX40 agonist ivuxolimab. The receptors were gathered from an adult with an advanced solid tumor such as melanoma, head and neck, liver or kidney cancer.

The rearrangement joins TRBV7-8 to TRBJ2-7; unclear D gene. The CDR3 has 13 amino acids. The germline V and J ends were trimmed by 5 bases and 7 bases, with 15 bases remaining between them. Germline lookup yields CDR1 SGHVS and CDR2 FQNEAQ. The CDR3, as DNA: TGTGCCAGCAGCCTTGGCCCCCAAGGGGAGCAGTACTTC. Translated, it gives CASSLGPQGEQYF.

This chain links TRBV28 with TRBJ1-3; D remains ambiguous. V gave up 1 base and J gave up 7 bases, with 11 bases separating them. Looked up from germline, CDR1 is MDHEN and CDR2 is SYDVKM. This CDR3 has 14 residues. CDR3 residues: CASSLFVMGNTIYF. DNA of the CDR3: TGTGCCAGCAGTTTATTTGTTATGGGGAACACCATATATTTT.

The V call is TRBV4-2, the J call TRBJ1-2; D remains ambiguous. CDR3 length: 12 residues. V lost 0 bases and J lost 8, with 7 bases in between. Germline V CDR1 and CDR2: LGHNA, YNFKEQ. The CDR3 nucleotides read TGTGCCAGCAGCCAAGATGCTGGAGGCTACACCTTC. Protein product: CASSQDAGGYTF.

The genes are TRBV7-9 and TRBJ2-1, with D unresolved. This CDR3 contains 14 residues. Trimming cost V 5 bases and J 5 bases, with 13 bases left between them. The V gene's germline CDR1 is SEHNR and CDR2 FQNEAQ (reference sequence). The CDR3: CASSPTGYDNEQFF. The CDR3 coding sequence is TGTGCCAGCAGCCCGACTGGCTATGACAATGAGCAGTTCTTC.

The chain couples TRBV28 to TRBJ1-3; D gene uncertain. The CDR3 extends over 16 amino acids. Between the trimmed V and J ends, which lost 7 bases and 4 bases, there was a span of 20 bases. Germline assignment: CDR1 MDHEN and CDR2 SYDVKM. The CDR3 spells CASTQPRTAVGNTIYF. The CDR3 DNA is TGTGCCAGCACCCAACCTCGTACAGCGGTAGGAAACACCATATATTTT.

V and J are TRBV9 and TRBJ1-6; D is ambiguous. The CDR3 sequence is 16 residues long. Per germline, CDR1 SGDLS and CDR2 YYNGEE. V was cut by 0 bases and J by 8 bases, with 15 bases left in between. The CDR3 sequence is CASSVGGARGDSPLHF. The DNA of the CDR3 is TGTGCCAGCAGCGTAGGAGGCGCCCGTGGGGATTCACCCCTCCACTTT.

The genes are TRBV7-2 and TRBJ1-1; maybe TRBD1 (5 bases). The CDR3 loop spans 13 amino acids. The germline V and J ends were trimmed by 6 bases and 1 base, with 9 bases remaining between them. Germline assignment: CDR1 SGHTA and CDR2 FQGNSA. CDR3 nucleotides: TGTGCCAGCAGGTGGGGACCGAACACTGAAGCTTTCTTT. Translation gives CASRWGPNTEAFF. The entire variable domain, with the rest obtained from reference TRBV7-2 and TRBJ1-1, is as follows: GAGVSQSPSNKVTEKGKDVELRCDPISGHTALYWYRQSLGQGLEFLIYFQGNSAPDKSGLPSDRFSAERTGGSVSTLTIQRTQQEDSAVYLCASRWGPNTEAFFGQGTRLTVV.

The chain has TRBV29-1 and TRBJ2-7; D not certain. The CDR3 has 11 amino acids. Germline V gene lookup returns CDR1 SQVTM and CDR2 ANQGSEA. Trimming took 3 bases from V and 2 from J, leaving 5 bases between them. The CDR3 region has the DNA TGCAGCGTTGAGCAGGCCTACGAGCAGTACTTC. It codes for CSVEQAYEQYF.

This clone was observed once. The chain joins TRBV7-9 to TRBJ1-2; maybe TRBD1 (5 bases). V lost 0 bases, J lost 7 bases, and 9 bases lay in between. From germline, CDR1 is SEHNR and CDR2 FQNEAQ (reference sequence). CDR3 length: 13 residues. The CDR3 protein is CASSLAGAAGYTF. In DNA, the CDR3 is TGTGCCAGCAGCTTAGCCGGGGCAGCTGGCTACACCTTC.

This rearrangement joins TRBV14 to TRBJ1-1; D unresolved. Germline V gene sequence: CDR1 SGHDN, CDR2 FVKESK. Deletions cut 3 bases from V and 9 bases from J, with 14 bases between. CDR3 length: 13 residues. CDR3: CASSQSPVSKAFF. The CDR3, as DNA: TGTGCCAGCAGCCAGAGCCCGGTCAGTAAAGCTTTCTTT.

The V call is TRBV11-3, the J call TRBJ2-5; 8 nucleotides agree with TRBD1. V trimming: 5 bases; J trimming: 5 bases; junction bases outside the gene matches: 10. The CDR3 extends over 15 amino acids. The germline CDR1 and CDR2 sequences are SGHNT and YENEEA. The CDR3: CASSPGTGGPETQYF. The CDR3 DNA reads TGTGCCAGCAGCCCGGGGACAGGTGGGCCGGAGACCCAGTACTTC.

The chain has TRBV5-1 and TRBJ2-1; TRBD1 or TRBD2 may be the D gene (5 bases each). V shed 0 bases and J shed 9 bases, with 7 bases lying between them. Per germline, CDR1 SGHRS and CDR2 YFSETQ. This CDR3 has 12 residues. The CDR3 coding sequence is TGCGCCAGCAGCTTGGTTGGGGGTGAGCAGTTCTTC. Its protein is CASSLVGGEQFF.

The genes are TRBV7-2 and TRBJ2-7; D gene ambiguous. Trimming took 4 bases from V and 4 from J, leaving 11 bases between them. From germline, CDR1 is SGHTA and CDR2 FQGNSA. The CDR3 has 13 amino acids. As DNA, the CDR3 is TGTGCCAGCAGCTCAGGACCGCTATACGAGCAGTACTTC. Its protein product is CASSSGPLYEQYF.

As to this clone: Other DNA sequences in the same sample also yield this CDR3. This chain links TRBV30 with TRBJ1-5; D is undetermined. The CDR3 loop spans 12 amino acids. V shed 2 bases and J shed 4 bases, with 6 bases lying between them. Germline CDR1 is GTSNPN and CDR2 is SVGIG (reference sequence). CDR3 sequence (DNA): TGTGCCTGGAGTCCGGGGAATCAGCCCCAGCATTTT. This encodes CAWSPGNQPQHF.

V gene TRBV19 combines with J gene TRBJ2-3; possibly TRBD1 for D (6 bases). Germline loops: CDR1 LNHDA, CDR2 SQIVND (reference sequence). Trimming left V 7 bases short and J 4 bases short, with 12 bases between. The CDR3 totals 13 residues. CDR3 region: CASTRGSADTQYF. The CDR3 DNA reads as TGTGCCAGTACCAGGGGTAGCGCAGATACGCAGTATTTT. Filled out from reference TRBV19 and TRBJ2-3, the complete variable domain reads DGGITQSPKYLFRKEGQNVTLSCEQNLNHDAMYWYRQDPGQGLRLIYYSQIVNDFQKGDIAEGYSVSREKKESFPLTVTSAQKNPTAFYLCASTRGSADTQYFGPGTRLTVL.

The rearrangement uses TRBV28 and TRBJ1-2; D is unresolved. The CDR3 consists of 13 residues. Trimming pared 5 bases from V and 5 bases from J, leaving 12 bases between. The V gene's germline CDR1 is MDHEN and CDR2 SYDVKM. The CDR3 loop reads CASSPPSGYGYTF. Here the CDR3 DNA reads TGTGCCAGCAGTCCCCCCAGTGGGTATGGCTACACCTTC.

There are a few counts of this clone. The chain links TRBV5-4 to TRBJ1-1, with TRBD1 matching 8 bases. With 0 bases clipped from V and 4 bases from J, the junction kept 2 bases outside the gene matches. Germline V lookup: CDR1 SGHNT, CDR2 YYREEE (reference sequence). This CDR3 has 14 amino acids. The CDR3 nucleotides are TGTGCCAGCAGCTTGGTCGACAGGGGCACTGAAGCTTTCTTT. Translated: CASSLVDRGTEAFF.

The chain is built from TRBV7-6 and TRBJ1-3, with D unclear. The CDR3 runs 18 residues. Per germline, CDR1 SGHVS and CDR2 FNYEAQ. Trimming left V 5 bases short and J 0 bases short, with 20 bases between. This CDR3 is CASSHNPPSPSSGNTIYF. The CDR3 DNA sequence: TGTGCCAGCAGCCACAATCCCCCCAGCCCCAGCTCTGGAAACACCATATATTTT.

The V call is TRBV6-6, the J call TRBJ1-3; 7 bases map to TRBD1. The ends lost 6 bases at V and 0 bases at J; junction bases unmatched: 2. This CDR3 region has 14 residues. Per the germline V gene, CDR1 is MNHNY and CDR2 is SVGAGI (reference sequence). The CDR3 here is CASRTGSSGNTIYF. The CDR3 DNA is TGTGCCAGCAGGACAGGGAGCTCTGGAAACACCATATATTTT.

The genes are TRBV10-3 and TRBJ2-7, with 9 bases fitting TRBD1. The CDR3 spans 13 residues. Trimming at V came to 2 bases and at J to 5 bases, leaving 1 base not matched to a gene. Germline assignment: CDR1 ENHRY and CDR2 SYGVKD. The CDR3 nucleotides read TGTGCCATCAGTGAGGACAGGGGGAACGAGCAGTACTTC. Translated: CAISEDRGNEQYF.

This sequence joins TRBV12-5 and TRBJ2-2; D perhaps matches TRBD2 (6 bases). Per the germline V gene, CDR1 is LGHNT and CDR2 is FRNRAP. V was shortened by 1 base and J by 6 bases, with 9 bases between the two germline ends. The CDR3 length is 14 residues. CDR3 coding DNA: TGTGCTAGTGGTTTGGGACTAGTTGCCGGGGAGCTGTTTTTT. Protein product: CASGLGLVAGELFF.

The V call is TRBV6-4, the J call TRBJ1-1; perhaps TRBD1 as D (5 bases). This CDR3 region has 13 residues. Per germline, CDR1 MRHNA and CDR2 SNTAGT. V was clipped by 5 bases and J by 2 bases, with 9 bases between them. The CDR3 region has the DNA TGTGCCAGCAGTAGACAGAGCAACACTGAAGCTTTCTTT. It yields the protein CASSRQSNTEAFF.

CDR3 protein: CASRTPGVDTQYF. The DNA for the CDR3 is TGTGCCAGCAGGACTCCCGGGGTAGATACGCAGTATTTT. This rearrangement joins TRBV6-6 to TRBJ2-3; D may be TRBD2 (5 bases). The V end lost 6 bases, the J end lost 5 bases, and 12 bases lay between the germline ends. Germline CDR1 reads MNHNY; CDR2 reads SVGAGI (reference sequence). This CDR3 has 13 amino acids.

Comment on this clone: One end of the junction does not line up with germline, which may come from a read error. V usage is TRBV7-7 and J usage is TRBJ2-5; unclear D gene. The CDR3 is 14 amino acids. Germline V gives CDR1 SSHAT, CDR2 FNYEAQ (reference sequence). CDR3 residues: CASSFEMAEETQYF. The CDR3 region has the DNA TGTGCTAGCAGCTTCGAGATGGCGGAAGAGACCCAGTACTTC. The entire variable domain, with the rest obtained from reference TRBV7-7 and TRBJ2-5, is as follows: GAGVSQSPRYKVTKRGQDVTLRCDPISSHATLYWYQQALGQGPEFLTYFNYEAQPDKSGLPSDRFSAERPEGSISTLTIQRTEQRDSAMYRCASSFEMAEETQYFGPGTRLLVL.

The V and J genes are TRBV20-1 and TRBJ2-3; D gene unclear. Trimming removed 4 bases at V and 2 bases at J, with 4 bases between. Germline V gene data show CDR1 as DFQATT and CDR2 as SNEGSKA (reference sequence). This CDR3 spans 11 amino acids. This CDR3 is CSATPTDTQYF. The CDR3 region has the DNA TGCAGTGCTACCCCCACAGATACGCAGTATTTT.

The chain uses TRBV11-3 and TRBJ1-3; D ambiguous. V dropped 2 bases and J dropped 4 bases, with 6 bases sitting between them. The CDR3 extends over 13 amino acids. Germline V gene data show CDR1 as SGHNT and CDR2 as YENEEA. CDR3 region: CASSLSDGNTIYF. Here the CDR3 DNA reads TGTGCCAGCAGCTTAAGTGACGGAAACACCATATATTTT.

This chain uses TRBV7-2 with TRBJ1-5; unclear D gene. Trimming shortened V by 3 bases and J by 2 bases, and 2 bases separated the two germline ends. Per germline, CDR1 SGHTA and CDR2 FQGNSA. This CDR3 is built from 12 residues. CDR3 DNA sequence: TGTGCCAGCAGCTTTGGCAATCAGCCCCAGCATTTT. Translation gives CASSFGNQPQHF.

CDR3 region: CASSRRRPGQGAGNSPLHF. The CDR3 nucleotides are TGCGCCAGCAGCCGCCGCCGACCGGGACAGGGGGCCGGGAATTCACCCCTCCACTTT. V is TRBV5-1 and J is TRBJ1-6, with 12 bases fitting TRBD1. The V gene's germline CDR1 is SGHRS and CDR2 YFSETQ. V lost 4 bases and J lost 7; bases outside the gene matches: 15. This CDR3 is built from 19 residues.

This clone was detected only once. The chain couples TRBV11-3 to TRBJ2-5, with TRBD2 identical over 9 bases. CDR3 length equals 15 residues. After removal of 5 bases from V and 4 bases from J, the junction contained 8 bases not matched to a gene. The germline CDR1 and CDR2 sequences are SGHNT and YENEEA. The CDR3 DNA reads as TGTGCCAGCAGCGCCTATAGCGGGAGTGGAGAGACCCAGTACTTC. It yields the protein CASSAYSGSGETQYF.

Worth noting for this clone: The sample contains more than one DNA sequence encoding this CDR3. The chain employs TRBV11-2 and TRBJ2-4; D may be TRBD1 (7 bases). The germline CDR1 and CDR2 sequences are SGHAT and FQNNGV. The CDR3 has 16 residues. V gave up 5 bases and J gave up 0 bases, with 14 bases separating them. For the CDR3, the DNA is TGTGCCAGCAGCCCGCGACAGGGACTAGCCAAAAACATTCAGTACTTC. It codes for CASSPRQGLAKNIQYF.

V is TRBV5-1 and J is TRBJ1-1, with 7 bases identical to TRBD1. V gave up 0 bases and J gave up 6 bases; unmatched junction bases: 5. This CDR3 has 14 amino acids. The germline CDR1 and CDR2 sequences are SGHRS and YFSETQ. CDR3 bases: TGCGCCAGCAGCTTGGAGACAGGGAGGGCTGAAGCTTTCTTT. It yields the protein CASSLETGRAEAFF.

The table lists this clone with a count of one. DNA for the CDR3: TGTGCCAGTAGTTCAGGGACAGGGGGCAATGAGCAGTTCTTC. This translates into CASSSGTGGNEQFF. This sequence joins TRBV19 and TRBJ2-1, with 11 bases lining up with TRBD1. The CDR3 has 14 amino acids. CDR1 is LNHDA and CDR2 is SQIVND in the germline V gene (reference sequence). The junction had 3 bases not matched to a gene; V was cut back by 5 bases and J by 6 bases.